Below are 24 T cell receptor beta chains sequenced from a single sample in a study of cytomegalovirus exposure and HLA in healthy donors. Repertoires were generated with immunoSEQ multiplex PCR, while TCRdb's copy carries only in-frame clones and drops some. The table includes around 160,000 clones, roughly 80% detected once. Sequenced input: PBMCs. These receptor sequences come from a man aged 30-40 years in good health and CMV-seropositive.

This clone was seen many times. The rearrangement uses TRBV2 and TRBJ2-5; 7 bases are shared with TRBD2. The CDR3 covers 15 residues. The V gene's germline CDR1 is SNHLY and CDR2 FYNNEI. V shed 5 bases and J 5 bases; nucleotides not matched to a gene: 11. This CDR3 reads CASSTLPGGWETQYF. DNA of the CDR3: TGTGCCAGCAGTACCCTTCCGGGGGGTTGGGAGACCCAGTACTTC.

The chain combines TRBV28 with TRBJ2-7; 10 bases line up with TRBD1. Germline trimming cut 5 bases from V and 4 bases from J; bases unmatched to any gene: 5. The CDR3 is made up of 14 amino acids. Germline V gene sequence: CDR1 MDHEN, CDR2 SYDVKM. The CDR3: CASSPPDRGYEQYF. DNA for the CDR3: TGTGCCAGCAGTCCCCCGGACAGGGGGTACGAGCAGTACTTC.

The J gene is TRBJ2-7, the V gene TRBV7-9, with D possibly being TRBD2 (5 bases). V was cut by 4 bases and J by 2 bases, with 18 bases left in between. CDR3 length equals 16 residues. Germline-derived CDR1 and CDR2 are SEHNR and FQNEAQ (reference sequence). For the CDR3, the DNA is TGTGCCAGCAGCTACGACCGGGGAAATTTACCCTACGAGCAGTACTTC. Its protein is CASSYDRGNLPYEQYF.

The chain combines TRBV11-2 with TRBJ2-7, with 10 bases fitting TRBD1. CDR3 length equals 16 residues. Germline assignment: CDR1 SGHAT and CDR2 FQNNGV. V trimming: 5 bases; J trimming: 2 bases; junction bases outside the gene matches: 9. CDR3 loop: CASSPLPGQGTYEQYF. Here the CDR3 DNA reads TGTGCCAGCAGCCCCCTTCCGGGACAGGGGACCTACGAGCAGTACTTC.

The chain recombines TRBV7-9 with TRBJ2-5, with TRBD1 identical over 8 bases. Germline CDR1 and CDR2: SEHNR and FQNEAQ (reference sequence). V shed 1 base, J shed 2 bases, and the junction held 3 bases outside the gene matches. There are 15 residues in the CDR3. CDR3 nucleotides: TGTGCCAGCAGCTTAGGGACAGGGTTACAAGAGACCCAGTACTTC. Its translation: CASSLGTGLQETQYF.

This clone was found once. The rearrangement links TRBV30 to TRBJ2-5; TRBD1 might be the D (5 bases). The CDR3 is 15 residues long. The V gene lost 0 bases and the J gene lost 5 bases, with 16 bases spanning the gap. CDR1 GTSNPN and CDR2 SVGIG come from the germline V gene (reference sequence). CDR3 residues: CAWSVLFMTEETQYF. The CDR3 nucleotides are TGTGCCTGGAGTGTACTCTTTATGACAGAGGAGACCCAGTACTTC.

This clone was counted ten times or more. The chain carries TRBV18 and TRBJ1-1, with D maybe TRBD1 (5 bases). V was clipped by 4 bases and J by 3 bases, with 15 bases between them. Per the germline V gene, CDR1 is KGHSH and CDR2 is LQKENI. This CDR3 spans 15 amino acids. This CDR3 reads CASSRLLGEDTEAFF. The CDR3 DNA sequence: TGTGCCAGCTCACGGTTATTAGGGGAGGACACTGAAGCTTTCTTT.

In this sample, this clone turned up a few times. The V gene is TRBV7-2, the J gene TRBJ2-5; D might be TRBD2 (6 bases). CDR3 size: 14 residues. Trimming pared 2 bases from V and 5 bases from J, leaving 12 bases between. CDR1 is SGHTA and CDR2 is FQGNSA in the germline V gene. CDR3 DNA sequence: TGTGCCAGCAGCTTAAGGGCGGGGCCGGAGACCCAGTACTTC. This codes for CASSLRAGPETQYF. The full variable domain, its missing parts supplied by reference TRBV7-2 and TRBJ2-5, is GAGVSQSPSNKVTEKGKDVELRCDPISGHTALYWYRQSLGQGLEFLIYFQGNSAPDKSGLPSDRFSAERTGGSVSTLTIQRTQQEDSAVYLCASSLRAGPETQYFGPGTRLLVL.

V usage is TRBV27 and J usage is TRBJ2-1; TRBD2 matches 12 bases. CDR1 and CDR2 from the germline V gene are MNHEY and SMNVEV (reference sequence). The V gene end was trimmed by 4 bases and the J gene end by 9 bases; junction bases not matched to a gene: 10. The CDR3 consists of 16 residues. The CDR3 protein is CASSSQASGRAREQFF. The CDR3 nucleotides read TGTGCCAGCAGTTCACAGGCTAGCGGGAGGGCCCGTGAGCAGTTCTTC.

The CDR3 DNA reads as TGTGCCAGCACTTATTCAATGATGAGCTCCTATAATTCACCCCTCCACTTT. Amino acids: CASTYSMMSSYNSPLHF. The chain is built from TRBV27 and TRBJ1-6; D not certain. Between the trimmed V and J ends, which lost 7 bases and 0 bases, there was a span of 16 bases. This CDR3 has 17 amino acids. In germline, CDR1 is MNHEY, CDR2 SMNVEV (reference sequence).

The V gene is TRBV28, the J gene TRBJ2-7; 11 positions match TRBD1. With V trimmed by 4 bases and J by 7 bases, 12 bases remained unmatched. This CDR3 contains 16 residues. Germline CDR1 is MDHEN and CDR2 is SYDVKM. The CDR3 DNA sequence: TGTGCCAGCAGTTGGACAGGGGGCGAAGGAGAGCGGGAGCAGTACTTC. Residues: CASSWTGGEGEREQYF.

The chain employs TRBV9 and TRBJ1-3; D is unclear. The V end was cut by 4 bases, the J end by 0 bases, with 5 bases between. This CDR3 contains 13 residues. Germline-derived CDR1 and CDR2 are SGDLS and YYNGEE. CDR3 nucleotide sequence: TGTGCCAGCAGCACGAGCTCTGGAAACACCATATATTTT. As protein: CASSTSSGNTIYF.

The chain links TRBV5-6 to TRBJ1-3; D is perhaps TRBD1 (6 bases). There are 15 residues in the CDR3. V was pared by 1 base and J by 1 base, with 9 bases between. Germline assignment: CDR1 SGHDT and CDR2 YYEEEE. The CDR3 region has the DNA TGTGCCAGCAGCTTGTGGGGGCCGTCTGGAAACACCATATATTTT. Its translation: CASSLWGPSGNTIYF. The variable domain in full, with the rest retrieved from reference TRBV5-6 and TRBJ1-3, is DAGVTQSPTHLIKTRGQQVTLRCSPKSGHDTVSWYQQALGQGPQFIFQYYEEEERQRGNFPDRFSGHQFPNYSSELNVNALLLGDSALYLCASSLWGPSGNTIYFGEGSWLTVV.

The V call is TRBV7-2, the J call TRBJ2-5, with 7 nucleotides matching TRBD2. Germline V gives CDR1 SGHTA, CDR2 FQGNSA. This CDR3 has 16 residues. With 2 bases clipped from V and 6 bases from J, the junction kept 12 bases outside the gene matches. CDR3 protein: CASSLWAGRTSQTQYF. The CDR3 DNA is TGTGCCAGCAGCTTATGGGCGGGACGGACTAGTCAGACCCAGTACTTC. The variable domain in full, completed from reference TRBV7-2 and TRBJ2-5, reads GAGVSQSPSNKVTEKGKDVELRCDPISGHTALYWYRQSLGQGLEFLIYFQGNSAPDKSGLPSDRFSAERTGGSVSTLTIQRTQQEDSAVYLCASSLWAGRTSQTQYFGPGTRLLVL.

The gene calls are TRBV13 and TRBJ2-7; possible D gene TRBD2, 6 bases. This CDR3 contains 14 residues. The V gene's germline CDR1 is PRHDT and CDR2 FYEKMQ (reference sequence). Trimming removed 5 bases at V and 3 bases at J, with 14 bases between. CDR3 DNA: TGTGCCAGCAGCCCCCGGGGACTTGTCTACGAGCAGTACTTC. This gives the protein CASSPRGLVYEQYF. The variable domain in full, completed from reference TRBV13 and TRBJ2-7, reads AAGVIQSPRHLIKEKRETATLKCYPIPRHDTVYWYQQGPGQDPQFLISFYEKMQSDKGSIPDRFSAQQFSDYHSELNMSSLELGDSALYFCASSPRGLVYEQYFGPGTRLTVT.

The V call is TRBV6-5, the J call TRBJ1-5, with 7 bases fitting TRBD1. Germline V gene lookup returns CDR1 MNHEY and CDR2 SVGAGI. V gave up 2 bases and J gave up 7 bases; unmatched junction bases: 8. This CDR3 is 15 amino acids long. CDR3: CASSYAAGGSQPQHF. The CDR3 bases are TGTGCCAGCAGTTACGCGGCAGGGGGAAGCCAGCCCCAGCATTTT.

The gene calls are TRBV28 and TRBJ2-1; TRBD2 agrees at 10 bases. The junction had 6 bases not matched to a gene; V was cut back by 5 bases and J by 5 bases. The CDR3 is 15 residues long. Germline lookup yields CDR1 MDHEN and CDR2 SYDVKM. CDR3 protein: CASSLTSGTHNEQFF. CDR3 in DNA: TGTGCCAGCAGTCTCACTAGCGGGACGCACAATGAGCAGTTCTTC.

This chain joins TRBV11-3 and TRBJ2-5; possible D gene TRBD1, 5 bases. CDR1 is SGHNT and CDR2 is YENEEA in the germline V gene. The CDR3 runs 15 residues. Trimming stripped 5 bases from V and 5 bases from J, with 18 bases between. The CDR3 nucleotides are TGTGCCAGCAGCCCTGGGGCTCCCCTCGGGGAGACCCAGTACTTC. It codes for CASSPGAPLGETQYF.

The chain combines TRBV4-3 with TRBJ2-7, with 8 nucleotides matching TRBD2. CDR1 is LGHNA and CDR2 is YSLEER in the germline V gene. J was trimmed by 5 bases and V by 2 bases; bases with no gene match: 8. The CDR3 spans 15 residues. In DNA form, the CDR3 reads TGCGCCAGCAGCCAAACTCGGGGGGGCGGCCACGAGCAGTACTTC. Its protein product is CASSQTRGGGHEQYF.

The chain joins TRBV5-6 to TRBJ2-1, with 11 positions matching TRBD2. Germline V gene lookup returns CDR1 SGHDT and CDR2 YYEEEE. V dropped 4 bases and J dropped 1; count of bases not matched to a gene: 7. The CDR3 runs 17 residues. The CDR3 DNA reads as TGTGCCAGCAGCCCCTTACTAGCGGGGGTATCCTACAATGAGCAGTTCTTC. It is translated as CASSPLLAGVSYNEQFF.

The chain links TRBV25-1 to TRBJ1-2, with 10 nucleotides matching TRBD1. CDR3 length: 15 amino acids. Germline CDR1 reads MGHDK; CDR2 reads SYGVNS. V was pared by 4 bases and J by 7 bases, with 9 bases of the junction left unmatched. The CDR3 is CASSVRDRGKVGYTF. The CDR3 region has the DNA TGTGCCAGCAGTGTCCGGGACAGGGGAAAAGTTGGCTACACCTTC.

Only one count was recorded for this clone. The chain links TRBV7-2 to TRBJ1-1; D is possibly TRBD1 (5 bases). Germline loops: CDR1 SGHTA, CDR2 FQGNSA. V shed 7 bases and J shed 4 bases, with 13 bases lying between them. The CDR3 is 13 amino acids. This CDR3 reads CASTPQGGTEAFF. The CDR3 DNA sequence: TGTGCCAGCACTCCCCAGGGCGGCACTGAAGCTTTCTTT.

The CDR3 sequence is CASSQLANEQFF. The CDR3 DNA reads as TGTGCCAGCTCACAACTAGCGAATGAGCAGTTCTTC. The chain recombines TRBV18 with TRBJ2-1, with TRBD2 matching 7 bases. Germline values: CDR1 KGHSH, CDR2 LQKENI. This CDR3 has 12 amino acids. The ends lost 4 bases at V and 7 bases at J; junction bases unmatched: 1.

This chain connects TRBV4-1 to TRBJ2-1; possibly TRBD2 for D (5 bases). This CDR3 has 16 amino acids. Germline V gene sequence: CDR1 MGHRA, CDR2 YSYEKL. Deletions cut 2 bases from V and 2 bases from J, with 13 bases between. For the CDR3, the DNA is TGCGCCAGCAGCCAAAGAGGGTTAGGGCCCTACAATGAGCAGTTCTTC. Translation: CASSQRGLGPYNEQFF.